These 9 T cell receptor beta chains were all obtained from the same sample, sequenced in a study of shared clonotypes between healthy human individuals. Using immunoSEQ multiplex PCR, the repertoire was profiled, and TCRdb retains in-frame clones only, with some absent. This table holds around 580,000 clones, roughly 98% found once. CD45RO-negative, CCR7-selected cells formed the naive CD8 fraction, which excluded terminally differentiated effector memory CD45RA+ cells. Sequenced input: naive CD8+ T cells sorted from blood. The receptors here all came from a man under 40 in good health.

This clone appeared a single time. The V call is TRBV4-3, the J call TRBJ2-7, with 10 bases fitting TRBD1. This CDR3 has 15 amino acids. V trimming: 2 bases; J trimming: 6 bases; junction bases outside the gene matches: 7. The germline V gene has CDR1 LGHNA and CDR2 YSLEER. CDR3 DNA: TGCGCCAGCAGCCAATCCGGGACAGGGGCTATCGAGCAGTACTTC. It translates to CASSQSGTGAIEQYF.

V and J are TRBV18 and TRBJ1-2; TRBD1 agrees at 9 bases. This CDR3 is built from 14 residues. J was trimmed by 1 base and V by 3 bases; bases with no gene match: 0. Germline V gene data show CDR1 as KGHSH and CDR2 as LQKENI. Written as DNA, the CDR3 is TGTGCCAGCTCACCGGACAGGGGTAACTATGGCTACACCTTC. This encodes CASSPDRGNYGYTF.

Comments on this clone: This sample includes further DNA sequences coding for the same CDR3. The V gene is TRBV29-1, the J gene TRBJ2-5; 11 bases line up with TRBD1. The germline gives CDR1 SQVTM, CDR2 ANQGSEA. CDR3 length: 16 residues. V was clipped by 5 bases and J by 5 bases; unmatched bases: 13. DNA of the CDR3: TGCAGCGTTCGCTTTTTTAGGGACAGGGGGGGGGAGACCCAGTACTTC. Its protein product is CSVRFFRDRGGETQYF.

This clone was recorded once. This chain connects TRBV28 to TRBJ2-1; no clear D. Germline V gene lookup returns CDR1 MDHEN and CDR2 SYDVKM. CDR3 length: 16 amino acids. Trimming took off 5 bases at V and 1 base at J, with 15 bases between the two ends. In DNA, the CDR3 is TGTGCCAGCAGTATGGTCTCGCTTAGATCCTACAATGAGCAGTTCTTC. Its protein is CASSMVSLRSYNEQFF.

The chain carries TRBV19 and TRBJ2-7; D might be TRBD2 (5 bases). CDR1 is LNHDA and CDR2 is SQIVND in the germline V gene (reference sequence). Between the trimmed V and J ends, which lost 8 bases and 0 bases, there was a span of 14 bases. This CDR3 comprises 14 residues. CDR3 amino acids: CASGITRSSYEQYF. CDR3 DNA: TGTGCCAGTGGGATAACTAGGAGCTCCTACGAGCAGTACTTC.

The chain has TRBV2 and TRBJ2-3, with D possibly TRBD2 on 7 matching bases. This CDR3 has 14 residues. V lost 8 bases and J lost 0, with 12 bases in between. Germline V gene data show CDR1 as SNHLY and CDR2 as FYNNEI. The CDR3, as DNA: TGTGCCAGCCCCGGGGGGCGTAGCACAGATACGCAGTATTTT. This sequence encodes CASPGGRSTDTQYF.

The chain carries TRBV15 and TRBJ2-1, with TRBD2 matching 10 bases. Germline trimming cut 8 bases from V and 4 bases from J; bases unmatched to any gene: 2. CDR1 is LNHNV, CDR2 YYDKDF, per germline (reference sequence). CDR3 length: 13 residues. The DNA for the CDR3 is TGTGCCACCGCTAGCGGGAGTTACAATGAGCAGTTCTTC. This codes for CATASGSYNEQFF. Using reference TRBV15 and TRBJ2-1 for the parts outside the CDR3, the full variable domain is DAMVIQNPRYQVTQFGKPVTLSCSQTLNHNVMYWYQQKSSQAPKLLFHYYDKDFNNEADTPDNFQSRRPNTSFCFLDIRSPGLGDTAMYLCATASGSYNEQFFGPGTRLTVL.

DNA of the CDR3: TGTGCCAGCAGTCCAAGACTAGCAGAGACCTATACTGCCTACGAGCAGTACTTC. Protein product: CASSPRLAETYTAYEQYF. The rearrangement uses TRBV27 and TRBJ2-7; 7 bases are a match to TRBD2. The length of the CDR3 is 18 residues. The ends lost 5 bases at V and 2 bases at J; junction bases unmatched: 18. Germline loops: CDR1 MNHEY, CDR2 SMNVEV (reference sequence).

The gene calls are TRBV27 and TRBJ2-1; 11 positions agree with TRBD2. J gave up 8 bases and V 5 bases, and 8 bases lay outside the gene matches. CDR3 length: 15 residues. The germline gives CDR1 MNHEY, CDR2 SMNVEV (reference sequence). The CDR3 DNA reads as TGTGCCAGCAGTCATCTAGCGGGAGGTGTGGATGAGCAGTTCTTC. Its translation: CASSHLAGGVDEQFF.